This T cell receptor beta chain was identified during a study of blood T cell repertoires in COVID-19. Clinical history reported by participants formed the basis on which cohorts were assigned. The repertoire was sequenced with immunoSEQ multiplex PCR; TCRdb's copy has only in-frame clones and lacks some. The sample has about 260,000 clones; less than 90% are singletons. This clone was recorded only once. The receptor was isolated from a woman in her forties or fifties who had recovered from COVID-19. Source material: PBMCs or T cells enriched from blood (not recorded which).

The CDR3 loop is CASTKGQHLEQYF. The CDR3, as DNA: TGTGCCAGCACTAAGGGACAGCATTTGGAGCAGTACTTC. This chain links TRBV2 with TRBJ2-7; 7 nucleotides align to TRBD1. Germline V gene sequence: CDR1 SNHLY, CDR2 FYNNEI. The CDR3 has 13 amino acids. Trimming at V came to 7 bases and at J to 7 bases, leaving 10 bases not matched to a gene. Supplemented by reference TRBV2 and TRBJ2-7, the full variable domain reads EPEVTQTPSHQVTQMGQEVILRCVPISNHLYFYWYRQILGQKVEFLVSFYNNEISEKSEIFDDQFSVERPDGSNFTLKIRSTKLEDSAMYFCASTKGQHLEQYFGPGTRLTVT.